This TCR beta chain comes out of a study of blood T cell repertoires in COVID-19. Overall study: Sources were T cells, B-cell-depleted T cells, or PBMCs; the material itself was cDNA or gDNA.

The CDR3 is made up of 14 amino acids. Germline-derived CDR1 and CDR2 are SEHNR and FQNEAQ (reference sequence). Trimming left V 5 bases short and J 7 bases short, with 15 bases between. As processed by the authors: The assay estimated nucleated cells by amplifying reference gene primers. This table comes from immunoSEQ multiplex PCR, and its TCRdb copy is limited to in-frame clones, with some not included. V, J and clone size are taken as reported in that table, and D and trimming were inferred from the DNA itself. The data hold some 66,000 clones, with roughly 82% observed a single time. The chain uses TRBV7-9 and TRBJ2-1; D unresolved. Sequences were obtained from peripheral blood. This TCR was recovered from a man aged 55 to 70 with acute or convalescent COVID-19. CDR3 DNA: TGTGCCAGCAGCCAGCAGGTTTTGAAAAATGAGCAGTTCTTC. It codes for CASSQQVLKNEQFF.